This T cell receptor beta chain was recovered during a study of monozygotic twins with inflammatory bowel disease. One entry per CDR3 protein, without DNA, is what TCRdb gives after re-calling the 5' RACE reads. The listing contains about 210,000 distinct CDR3 sequences. CDR3 length: 14 residues. CDR1 is MNHNS and CDR2 is SASEGT in the germline V gene. The rearrangement joins TRBV6-1 to TRBJ1-3. The receptor comes from a human donor with ulcerative colitis or Crohn's disease, or a healthy co-twin of an affected twin (not recorded which). Material for sequencing was blood. The CDR3: CASAGGFEGNTIYF.